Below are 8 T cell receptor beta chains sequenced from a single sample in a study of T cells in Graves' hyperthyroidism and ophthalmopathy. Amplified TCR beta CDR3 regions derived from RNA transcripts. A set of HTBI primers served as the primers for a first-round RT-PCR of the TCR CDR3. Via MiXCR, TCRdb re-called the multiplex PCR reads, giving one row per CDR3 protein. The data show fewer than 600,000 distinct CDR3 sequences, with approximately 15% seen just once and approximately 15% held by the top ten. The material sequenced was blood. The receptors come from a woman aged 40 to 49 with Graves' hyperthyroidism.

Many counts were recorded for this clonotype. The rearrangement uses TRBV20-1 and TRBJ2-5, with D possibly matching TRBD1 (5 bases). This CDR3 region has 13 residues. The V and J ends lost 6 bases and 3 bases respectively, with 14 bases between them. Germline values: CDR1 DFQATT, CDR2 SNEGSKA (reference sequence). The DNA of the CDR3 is TGCAGTGCCGGATATCCAGGGAAAGAGACCCAGTACTTC. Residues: CSAGYPGKETQYF.

The CDR3 nucleotides read TGTGCCAGCAGTGACCCTTACGGACAGGGGGCGGACGGGGAGCTGTTTTTT. It specifies CASSDPYGQGADGELFF. This chain uses TRBV6-4 with TRBJ2-2, with TRBD1 matching 11 bases. J lost 7 bases, V lost 2 bases, and 9 bases had no gene match. Germline V gives CDR1 MRHNA, CDR2 SNTAGT. The CDR3 spans 17 residues.

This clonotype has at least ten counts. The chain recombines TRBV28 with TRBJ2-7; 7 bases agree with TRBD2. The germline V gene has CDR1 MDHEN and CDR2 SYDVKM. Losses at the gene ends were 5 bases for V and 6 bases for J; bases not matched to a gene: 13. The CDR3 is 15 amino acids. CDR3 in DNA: TGTGCCAGCAGTAACTGGGGAGGGGTGAACGTCGAGCAGTACTTC. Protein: CASSNWGGVNVEQYF.

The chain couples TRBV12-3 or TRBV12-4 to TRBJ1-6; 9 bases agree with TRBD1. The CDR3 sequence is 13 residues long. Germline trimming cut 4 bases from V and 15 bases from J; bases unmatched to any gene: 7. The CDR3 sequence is CASSSRTGAGLHF. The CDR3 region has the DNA TGTGCCAGCAGTTCTCGGACAGGGGCGGGCCTCCACTTT.

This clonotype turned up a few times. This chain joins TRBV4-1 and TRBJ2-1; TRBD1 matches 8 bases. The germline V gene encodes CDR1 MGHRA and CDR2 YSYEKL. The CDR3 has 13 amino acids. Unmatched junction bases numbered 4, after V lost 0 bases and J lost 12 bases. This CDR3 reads CASSQDPGTGQFF. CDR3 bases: TGCGCCAGCAGCCAAGATCCCGGGACAGGGCAGTTCTTC.

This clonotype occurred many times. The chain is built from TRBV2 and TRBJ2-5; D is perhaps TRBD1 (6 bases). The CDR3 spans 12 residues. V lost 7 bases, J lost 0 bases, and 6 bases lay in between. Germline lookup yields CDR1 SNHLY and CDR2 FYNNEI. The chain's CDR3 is CASKGDQETQYF. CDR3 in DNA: TGTGCCAGCAAGGGGGACCAAGAGACCCAGTACTTC.

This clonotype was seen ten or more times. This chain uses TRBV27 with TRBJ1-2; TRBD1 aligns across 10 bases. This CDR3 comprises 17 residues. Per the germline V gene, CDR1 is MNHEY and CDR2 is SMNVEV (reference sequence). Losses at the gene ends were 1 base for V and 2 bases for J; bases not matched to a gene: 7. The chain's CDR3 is CASSLWAGGQGNYGYTF. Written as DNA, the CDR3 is TGTGCCAGCAGTTTATGGGCGGGGGGACAGGGGAACTATGGCTACACCTTC.

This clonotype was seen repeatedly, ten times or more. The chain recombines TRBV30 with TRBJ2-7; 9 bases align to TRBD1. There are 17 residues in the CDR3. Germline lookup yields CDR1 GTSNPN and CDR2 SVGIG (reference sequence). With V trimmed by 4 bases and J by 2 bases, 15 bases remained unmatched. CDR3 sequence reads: CAWIKLKGDRATYEQYF. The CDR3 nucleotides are TGTGCCTGGATAAAATTAAAAGGGGACAGGGCGACCTACGAGCAGTACTTC.